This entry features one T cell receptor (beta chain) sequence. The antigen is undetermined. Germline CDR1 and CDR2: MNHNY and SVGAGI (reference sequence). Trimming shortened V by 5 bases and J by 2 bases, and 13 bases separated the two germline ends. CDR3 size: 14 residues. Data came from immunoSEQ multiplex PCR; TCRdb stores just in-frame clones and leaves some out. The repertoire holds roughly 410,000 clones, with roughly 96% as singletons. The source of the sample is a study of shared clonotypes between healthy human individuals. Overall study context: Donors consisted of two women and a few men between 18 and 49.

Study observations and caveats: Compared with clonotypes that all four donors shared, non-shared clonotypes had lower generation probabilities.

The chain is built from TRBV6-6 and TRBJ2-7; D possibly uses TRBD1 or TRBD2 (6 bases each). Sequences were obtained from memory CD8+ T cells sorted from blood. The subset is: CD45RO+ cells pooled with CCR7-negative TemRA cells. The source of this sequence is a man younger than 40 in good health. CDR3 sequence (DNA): TGTGCCAGCAGTGATATAGGGGGGACCTACGAGCAGTACTTC. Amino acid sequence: CASSDIGGTYEQYF.